Listed here are 6 T cell receptor beta chains from one sample, sequenced in a study of lymphopenia after photon versus proton radiotherapy. The protocol was immunoSEQ multiplex PCR, while the TCRdb copy is restricted to in-frame clones and leaves out a portion. The sample consists of over 55,000 clones, 80% to 90% of them appearing once. Sample: peripheral blood, taken from a patient treated with proton-based radiotherapy. These receptors all come from an elderly man with esophageal cancer.

V and J are TRBV10-2 and TRBJ1-6; D not resolved. The V end lost 7 bases, the J end lost 1 base, and 5 bases lay between the germline ends. CDR1 and CDR2 (germline): WSHSY, SAAADI. The CDR3 extends over 13 amino acids. CDR3 protein: CASTESYNSPLHF. CDR3 in DNA: TGCGCCAGCACCGAGTCCTATAATTCACCCCTCCACTTT.

V is TRBV30 and J is TRBJ1-1; no clear D gene. This CDR3 is built from 10 residues. The ends were cut back, 4 bases at V and 11 bases at J, with 11 bases in the middle. CDR1 and CDR2 from the germline V gene are GTSNPN and SVGIG (reference sequence). The CDR3 nucleotides are TGTGCCTGGAATCTGGGTACGGCTTTCTTT. Translation: CAWNLGTAFF.

This clone has a single count. This sequence joins TRBV18 and TRBJ1-3; D perhaps matches TRBD1 (5 bases). CDR1 and CDR2 (germline): KGHSH, LQKENI. This CDR3 has 17 residues. The ends were cut back, 3 bases at V and 0 bases at J, with 15 bases in the middle. This CDR3 is CASSPRDLISSGNTIYF. The DNA of the CDR3 is TGTGCCAGCTCACCGCGGGACCTCATATCCTCTGGAAACACCATATATTTT.

V usage is TRBV5-4 and J usage is TRBJ1-2; 8 positions match TRBD1. The CDR3 consists of 16 residues. With V trimmed by 6 bases and J by 4 bases, 14 bases remained unmatched. Germline values: CDR1 SGHNT, CDR2 YYREEE (reference sequence). CDR3 in amino acids: CASTVGTGPTLYGYTF. The DNA for the CDR3 is TGTGCCAGCACCGTCGGGACAGGCCCCACACTCTATGGCTACACCTTC.

Here the CDR3 DNA reads TGTGCCAGCAGCTTATTTGGGGACAGCACAGATACGCAGTATTTT. Its translation: CASSLFGDSTDTQYF. The chain joins TRBV7-3 to TRBJ2-3; D possibly uses TRBD1 or TRBD2 (5 bases each). V was clipped by 2 bases and J by 0 bases, with 9 bases between them. The V gene's germline CDR1 is SGHTA and CDR2 FQGTGA. The CDR3 contains 15 residues.

The chain is built from TRBV18 and TRBJ1-2; a possible D gene is TRBD1 (5 bases). V lost 0 bases and J 4 bases, leaving 9 bases between the germline ends. This CDR3 region has 14 residues. Germline CDR1 is KGHSH and CDR2 is LQKENI. This CDR3 is CASSPPRQIYGYTF. The CDR3 DNA reads TGTGCCAGCTCACCACCGAGACAGATCTATGGCTACACCTTC. Drawing the rest from reference TRBV18 and TRBJ1-2, the complete variable domain is NAGVMQNPRHLVRRRGQEARLRCSPMKGHSHVYWYRQLPEEGLKFMVYLQKENIIDESGMPKERFSAEFPKEGPSILRIQQVVRGDSAAYFCASSPPRQIYGYTFGSGTRLTVV.